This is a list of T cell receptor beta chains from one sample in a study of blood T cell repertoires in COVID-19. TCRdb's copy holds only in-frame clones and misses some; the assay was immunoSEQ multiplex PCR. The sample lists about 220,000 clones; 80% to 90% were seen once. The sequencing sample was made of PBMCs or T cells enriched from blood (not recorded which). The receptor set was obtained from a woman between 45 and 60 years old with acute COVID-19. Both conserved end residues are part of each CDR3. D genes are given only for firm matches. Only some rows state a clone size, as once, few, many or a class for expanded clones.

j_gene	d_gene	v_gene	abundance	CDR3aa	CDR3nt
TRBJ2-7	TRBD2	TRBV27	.	CASSFAGESYEQYF	TGTGCCAGCAGTTTCGCGGGGGAATCCTACGAGCAGTACTTC
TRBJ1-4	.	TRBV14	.	CASSQVKSNEKLFF	TGTGCCAGCAGCCAAGTTAAATCTAATGAAAAACTGTTTTTT
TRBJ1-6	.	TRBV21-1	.	CASSSSQEWDRGDSPLHF	TGTGCCAGCAGTTCCTCCCAAGAATGGGACAGGGGGGATTCACCCCTCCACTTT
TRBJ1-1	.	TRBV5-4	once	CASSPDMNTEAFF	TGTGCCAGCAGCCCGGACATGAACACTGAAGCTTTCTTT
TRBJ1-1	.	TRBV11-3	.	CASSPGPSNTEAFF	TGTGCCAGCAGCCCTGGGCCGTCGAACACTGAAGCTTTCTTT
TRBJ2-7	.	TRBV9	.	CASSVAETARSYEQYF	TGTGCCAGCAGCGTAGCGGAGACAGCCCGCTCCTACGAGCAGTACTTC
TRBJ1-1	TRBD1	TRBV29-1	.	CSVRTGRAFF	TGCAGCGTAAGGACAGGGCGTGCTTTCTTT
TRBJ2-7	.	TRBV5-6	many	CASSLGTPRAYEQYF	TGTGCCAGCAGCTTGGGGACACCGAGAGCCTACGAGCAGTACTTC
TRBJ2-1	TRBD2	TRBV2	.	CASSEMGLAGGRGGGEQFF	TGTGCCAGCAGTGAAATGGGACTAGCGGGAGGACGGGGTGGAGGTGAGCAGTTCTTC
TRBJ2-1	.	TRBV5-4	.	CASSLDGGTYNEQFF	TGTGCCAGCAGCTTGGACGGGGGAACCTACAATGAGCAGTTCTTC
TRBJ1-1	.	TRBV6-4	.	CASSDVPGNTEAFF	TGTGCCAGCAGTGACGTTCCAGGGAACACTGAAGCTTTCTTT
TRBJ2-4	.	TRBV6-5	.	CASTTGTKNIQYF	TGTGCCAGCACTACAGGAACTAAAAACATTCAGTACTTC
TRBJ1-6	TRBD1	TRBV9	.	CASSVGGTGGDSPLHF	TGTGCCAGCAGCGTAGGTGGGACAGGGGGCGATTCACCCCTCCACTTT
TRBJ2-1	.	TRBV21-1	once	CASSKGDLAGLTYNEQFF	TGTGCCAGCAGCAAAGGCGACCTAGCGGGATTGACCTACAATGAGCAGTTCTTC
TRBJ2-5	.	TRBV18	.	CASSRSLREDEEPQYF	TGTGCCAGCTCGCGCAGCTTAAGGGAGGATGAAGAGCCCCAGTACTTC
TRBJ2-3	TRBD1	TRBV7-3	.	CANSFMGQGTDTQYF	TGTGCCAACAGCTTCATGGGACAGGGCACAGATACGCAGTATTTT
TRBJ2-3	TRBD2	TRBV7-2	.	CASSSRTSRFGTDTQYF	TGTGCCAGCAGCTCCAGGACTAGCCGATTTGGCACAGATACGCAGTATTTT
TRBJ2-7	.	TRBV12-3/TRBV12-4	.	CASSFHYEQYF	TGTGCCAGCAGTTTTCACTACGAGCAGTACTTC
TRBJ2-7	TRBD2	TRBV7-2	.	CASSLGTSGSPLSYEQYF	TGTGCCAGCAGCTTAGGGACTAGCGGGAGTCCCCTCTCCTACGAGCAGTACTTC
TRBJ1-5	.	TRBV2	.	CASRPDHSNQPQHF	TGTGCCAGCAGGCCAGATCATAGCAATCAGCCCCAGCATTTT
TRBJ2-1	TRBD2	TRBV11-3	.	CASSLGRSGDEQFF	TGTGCCAGCAGCCTAGGAAGGAGCGGGGATGAGCAGTTCTTC
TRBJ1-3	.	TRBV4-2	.	CASSPIDERGAGNTIYF	TGTGCCAGCAGCCCGATAGACGAAAGGGGTGCGGGAAACACCATATATTTT
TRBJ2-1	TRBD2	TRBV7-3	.	CASSSSGTSFNEQFF	TGTGCCAGCAGCTCCTCCGGGACTAGCTTCAATGAGCAGTTCTTC
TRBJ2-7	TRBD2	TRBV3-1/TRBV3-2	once	CASSHWTSGPKVSEQYF	TGTGCCAGCAGCCATTGGACTAGCGGGCCCAAAGTCTCCGAGCAGTACTTC
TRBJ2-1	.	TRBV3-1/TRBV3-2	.	CASSQVRDYNEQFF	TGTGCCAGCAGCCAAGTACGGGATTACAATGAGCAGTTCTTC
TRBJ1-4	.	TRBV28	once	CASILSVATNEKLFF	TGTGCCAGTATTCTTTCGGTGGCAACTAATGAAAAACTGTTTTTT
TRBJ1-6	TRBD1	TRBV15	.	CATSRTGTGESPLHF	TGTGCCACCAGCAGAACCGGGACAGGGGAATCACCCCTCCACTTT
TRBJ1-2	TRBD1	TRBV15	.	CATSRDGTGSTNYGYTF	TGTGCCACCAGCAGAGATGGGACAGGGTCTACGAACTATGGCTACACCTTC
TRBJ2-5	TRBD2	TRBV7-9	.	CASSHFGRGGPQETQYF	TGTGCCAGCAGCCATTTCGGACGGGGGGGCCCTCAAGAGACCCAGTACTTC
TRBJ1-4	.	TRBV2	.	CASSLLEYSGELFF	TGTGCCAGCAGCCTACTAGAATACTCGGGGGAACTGTTTTTT
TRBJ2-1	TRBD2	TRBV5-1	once	CASSAGTSGIGQFF	TGCGCCAGCAGCGCCGGGACTAGCGGGATTGGGCAGTTCTTC
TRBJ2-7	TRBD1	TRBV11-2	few	CASSTPGQGIPYEQYF	TGTGCCAGCAGCACACCGGGACAGGGTATTCCCTACGAGCAGTACTTC
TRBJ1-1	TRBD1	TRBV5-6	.	CASSQDRVRAEAFF	TGTGCCAGCAGCCAGGACAGGGTTCGCGCTGAAGCTTTCTTT
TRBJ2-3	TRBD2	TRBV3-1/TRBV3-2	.	CASSPQVRTSGRSLDTQYF	TGTGCCAGCAGCCCCCAAGTAAGGACTAGCGGGAGGTCGCTAGATACGCAGTATTTT
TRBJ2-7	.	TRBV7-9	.	CASSLGRSSYEQYF	TGTGCCAGCAGCTTAGGGAGGAGCTCCTACGAGCAGTACTTC
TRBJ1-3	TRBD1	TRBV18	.	CASSSKQGDSSGNTIYF	TGTGCCAGCTCATCGAAACAGGGGGATAGCTCTGGAAACACCATATATTTT
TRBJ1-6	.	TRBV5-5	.	CASGQNNSPLHF	TGTGCCAGTGGACAGAACAATTCACCCCTCCACTTT
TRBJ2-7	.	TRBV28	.	CASSAPQGNYEQYF	TGTGCCAGCAGTGCCCCTCAGGGGAACTACGAGCAGTACTTC
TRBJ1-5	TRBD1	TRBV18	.	CASSPAFGQGSNQPQHF	TGTGCCAGCTCACCAGCTTTCGGACAGGGTAGCAATCAGCCCCAGCATTTT
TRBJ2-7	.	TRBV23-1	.	CASSQFATPSYEQYF	TGCGCCAGCAGTCAATTCGCGACACCTTCCTACGAGCAGTACTTC
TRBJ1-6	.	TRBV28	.	CASKLGGARVLLHF	TGTGCCAGCAAATTGGGGGGGGCGCGTGTTCTCCTCCACTTT
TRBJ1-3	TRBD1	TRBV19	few	CASSTWTGEVSGNTIYF	TGTGCCAGTAGTACGTGGACAGGGGAAGTGTCTGGAAACACCATATATTTT
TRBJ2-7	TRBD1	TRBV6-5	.	CASSYPGTGAAEQYF	TGTGCCAGCAGTTACCCCGGGACAGGGGCCGCTGAGCAGTACTTC
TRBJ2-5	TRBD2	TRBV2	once	CASLGLSQETQYF	TGTGCCAGCCTGGGACTAAGCCAAGAGACCCAGTACTTC
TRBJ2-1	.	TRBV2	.	CASSERGDSSVYNEQFF	TGTGCCAGCAGTGAAAGGGGGGACAGTTCTGTCTACAATGAGCAGTTCTTC